The 19 T cell receptor beta chains below all came from one sample that was sequenced in a study of T cells in Graves' hyperthyroidism and ophthalmopathy. TCR beta CDR3 regions were amplified from RNA. TCR CDR3 regions were first amplified by RT-PCR with HTBI primers. Via MiXCR, TCRdb re-called the multiplex PCR reads, giving one row per CDR3 protein. The sample consists of about 560,000 distinct CDR3 sequences, 46% of them appearing once. The sequencing sample was made of peripheral blood or thyroid tissue (not recorded which). These receptors were obtained from a woman aged 18 to 35 with Graves' hyperthyroidism.

The genes are TRBV25-1 and TRBJ2-7; the D gene is possibly TRBD2 (6 bases). CDR3 length: 14 residues. Germline V gene data show CDR1 as MGHDK and CDR2 as SYGVNS. Trimming removed 3 bases from V and 4 bases from J, with 13 bases in between. In DNA form, the CDR3 reads TGTGCCAGCAGTGAGGCTAGCGTCTTGTACGAGCAGTACTTC. This sequence encodes CASSEASVLYEQYF.

This clonotype was counted between two and nine times. The chain combines TRBV2 with TRBJ1-2; D remains ambiguous. From germline, CDR1 is SNHLY and CDR2 FYNNEI. The CDR3 spans 15 residues. V lost 7 bases and J lost 10, with 25 bases in between. Here the CDR3 DNA reads TGTGCCAGCACCCTCGGATCTGCGGCCCCGCAACTCTACACCTTC. Amino acids: CASTLGSAAPQLYTF.

V is TRBV7-2 and J is TRBJ2-7; D may match TRBD1 or TRBD2 (6 bases each). Germline V gene lookup returns CDR1 SGHTA and CDR2 FQGNSA. The CDR3 extends over 15 amino acids. Between the trimmed V and J ends, which lost 3 bases and 3 bases, there was a span of 15 bases. DNA of the CDR3: TGTGCCAGCAGCTTGGGGGGCAGGGGCAACTACGAGCAGTACTTC. Protein sequence: CASSLGGRGNYEQYF.

The table lists this clonotype with a few counts. V gene TRBV7-2 combines with J gene TRBJ2-7, with D unresolved. Looked up from germline, CDR1 is SGHTA and CDR2 is FQGNSA. V lost 8 bases to trimming and J lost 3 bases, with 11 bases between them. The CDR3 extends over 12 amino acids. The CDR3 nucleotides read TGTGCCAGCGGGGTATACTACTACGAGCAGTACTTC. It codes for CASGVYYYEQYF. Full variable domain (rest looked up from reference TRBV7-2 and TRBJ2-7): GAGVSQSPSNKVTEKGKDVELRCDPISGHTALYWYRQSLGQGLEFLIYFQGNSAPDKSGLPSDRFSAERTGGSVSTLTIQRTQQEDSAVYLCASGVYYYEQYFGPGTRLTVT.

This clonotype showed up just a few times. The gene calls are TRBV12-3 or TRBV12-4 and TRBJ1-4; tentative D call: TRBD1 (6 bases). The CDR3 length is 16 residues. V dropped 4 bases and J dropped 0 bases, with 12 bases sitting between them. The CDR3 region has the DNA TGTGCCAGCAGTTCTATGGACAGCGCAACTAATGAAAAACTGTTTTTT. This encodes CASSSMDSATNEKLFF.

This clonotype was detected many times. This chain joins TRBV7-2 and TRBJ2-7; D is unclear. Germline V gene lookup returns CDR1 SGHTA and CDR2 FQGNSA. Trimming removed 3 bases at V and 6 bases at J, with 9 bases between. This CDR3 contains 12 residues. CDR3 coding DNA: TGTGCCAGCAGCTTCCCGATGAGCGAGCAGTACTTC. Translation: CASSFPMSEQYF.

The rearrangement uses TRBV10-3 and TRBJ1-5, with 8 bases identical to TRBD1. The J segment lost 0 bases and the V segment lost 10 bases, leaving 2 bases of the junction unmatched. The CDR3 extends over 13 amino acids. Germline CDR1 and CDR2: ENHRY and SYGVKD. The CDR3 region is CASTGGSNQPQHF. CDR3 DNA sequence: TGTGCCAGTACAGGGGGTAGCAATCAGCCCCAGCATTTT.

There are a few counts of this clonotype. The rearrangement links TRBV7-9 to TRBJ1-2, with 11 bases that match TRBD1. V lost 5 bases to trimming and J lost 2 bases; unmatched junction nucleotides: 7. The CDR3 length is 16 residues. The V gene's germline CDR1 is SEHNR and CDR2 FQNEAQ (reference sequence). The CDR3 loop is CASSPGTGGRNYGYTF. CDR3 coding DNA: TGTGCCAGCAGCCCCGGGACAGGGGGACGCAACTATGGCTACACCTTC.

The chain couples TRBV29-1 to TRBJ2-5; D unclear. The CDR3 consists of 12 residues. The germline gives CDR1 SQVTM, CDR2 ANQGSEA. This CDR3 reads CVVENGEGNQYF. The CDR3 DNA reads TGCGTTGTAGAGAACGGTGAAGGGAACCAGTACTTC.

The chain has TRBV10-3 and TRBJ1-2, with D uncertain. Germline CDR1 ENHRY, CDR2 SYGVKD. This CDR3 is 13 amino acids long. V lost 2 bases and J 4 bases, leaving 8 bases between the germline ends. CDR3 sequence reads: CAISEAQRYGYTF. In nucleotides, the CDR3 is TGTGCCATCAGTGAGGCCCAGCGCTATGGCTACACCTTC.

The gene calls are TRBV7-3 and TRBJ1-2; D remains ambiguous. Germline V lookup: CDR1 SGHTA, CDR2 FQGTGA. The CDR3 totals 14 residues. The germline V and J ends were trimmed by 2 bases and 5 bases, with 12 bases remaining between them. The CDR3 DNA follows: TGTGCCAGCAGCTTAGCCGGCCAGACTTATGGCTACACCTTC. This translates into CASSLAGQTYGYTF.

V is TRBV10-3 and J is TRBJ2-7, with 12 bases lining up with TRBD2. The CDR3 runs 16 residues. CDR1 is ENHRY and CDR2 is SYGVKD in the germline V gene. V dropped 6 bases and J dropped 2; count of bases not matched to a gene: 8. CDR3 bases: TGTGCCATCAGCAGTAACGGACTAGCGGGAACCTACGAGCAGTACTTC. It codes for CAISSNGLAGTYEQYF.

The rearrangement joins TRBV29-1 to TRBJ2-5; 12 bases are shared with TRBD1. The CDR3 loop spans 15 amino acids. The V gene's germline CDR1 is SQVTM and CDR2 ANQGSEA. With V trimmed by 0 bases and J by 5 bases, 4 bases remained unmatched. Here the CDR3 reads CSVEDGTGGSETQYF. CDR3 DNA sequence: TGCAGCGTTGAAGACGGGACAGGGGGCAGTGAGACCCAGTACTTC.

The chain joins TRBV2 to TRBJ2-7; TRBD2 matches at 7 bases. Germline CDR1 and CDR2: SNHLY and FYNNEI. V gave up 10 bases and J gave up 4 bases; unmatched junction bases: 13. The CDR3 is 14 amino acids. For the CDR3, the DNA is TGTGCCACGGGAGGTAGCGGGTATCTATACGAGCAGTACTTC. It encodes CATGGSGYLYEQYF.

The V call is TRBV10-3, the J call TRBJ1-2; 8 positions match TRBD1. The CDR3 consists of 15 residues. The trim removed 4 bases at V and 4 bases at J, leaving 8 bases unmatched. Germline V gives CDR1 ENHRY, CDR2 SYGVKD. The CDR3 DNA reads as TGTGCCATCAGTGCTGCGGACAGGGATGCCTATGGCTACACCTTC. Translation: CAISAADRDAYGYTF.

This chain joins TRBV7-2 and TRBJ1-5; 8 nucleotides match TRBD1. The CDR3 has 16 residues. Trimming took 7 bases from V and 0 from J; bases not matched to a gene: 8. From germline, CDR1 is SGHTA and CDR2 FQGNSA. CDR3 nucleotide sequence: TGTGCCAGCACCCAGGACAGGGTCTCTAGCAATCAGCCCCAGCATTTT. Translation: CASTQDRVSSNQPQHF.

This clonotype was recorded many times. The chain joins TRBV7-8 to TRBJ1-2, with D perhaps matching TRBD1 (6 bases). Trimming stripped 6 bases from V and 3 bases from J, with 14 bases between. Germline V gene lookup returns CDR1 SGHVS and CDR2 FQNEAQ. This CDR3 spans 14 amino acids. DNA of the CDR3: TGTGCCAGCAGTCTCTTTCAGGGGTACTATGGCTACACCTTC. This gives the protein CASSLFQGYYGYTF.

The V call is TRBV2, the J call TRBJ1-2, with D possibly matching TRBD1 (5 bases). Trimming stripped 6 bases from V and 8 bases from J, with 19 bases between. Germline loops: CDR1 SNHLY, CDR2 FYNNEI. CDR3 length: 14 residues. The CDR3 spells CASRGTLTMRGYTF. As DNA, the CDR3 is TGTGCCAGCAGAGGGACCCTTACAATGAGGGGCTACACCTTC.

V usage is TRBV5-1 and J usage is TRBJ2-5; 10 bases map to TRBD1. Trimming took 6 bases from V and 7 from J; bases not matched to a gene: 3. Germline values: CDR1 SGHRS, CDR2 YFSETQ. The CDR3 totals 12 residues. CDR3 sequence (DNA): TGCGCCAGCACCTGGACAGGGGGGACCCAGTACTTC. Translating it yields CASTWTGGTQYF.